This entry lists 3 T cell receptor beta chains sequenced from one sample in a study of T cells after yellow fever vaccination. Each CDR3 protein gets one entry after TCRdb re-called the 5' RACE reads with MiXCR. The sample has approximately 510,000 distinct CDR3 sequences; 20% to 25% are singletons. Sequencing used PBMCs, obtained around 3 weeks after the first yellow fever vaccination. The receptor set was obtained from a man aged 18 to 30 who received the YFV17D yellow fever vaccine.

The chain is built from TRBV19 and TRBJ2-2; D not certain. CDR1 and CDR2 from the germline V gene are LNHDA and SQIVND (reference sequence). V was cut by 8 bases and J by 0 bases, with 25 bases left in between. The CDR3 sequence is 19 residues long. CDR3 sequence (DNA): TGTGCCAGTCGTGTTGAACGGTCCCCCCTTTTTGCGAACACCGGGGAGCTGTTTTTT. It yields the protein CASRVERSPLFANTGELFF.

This clonotype has a handful of counts. The rearrangement links TRBV7-2 to TRBJ2-6, with D possibly TRBD1 on 6 matching bases. This CDR3 is built from 17 residues. V was shortened by 5 bases and J by 5 bases, with 19 bases between the two germline ends. Germline loops: CDR1 SGHTA, CDR2 FQGNSA. The CDR3 is CASSIGGYVIRANVLTF. CDR3 in DNA: TGTGCCAGCAGCATAGGGGGATACGTCATAAGGGCCAACGTCCTGACTTTC.

The chain links TRBV30 to TRBJ2-3; the D gene is possibly TRBD2 (6 bases). In germline, CDR1 is GTSNPN, CDR2 SVGIG (reference sequence). CDR3 length equals 14 residues. The V and J ends lost 4 bases and 11 bases respectively, with 22 bases between them. CDR3 sequence (DNA): TGTGCCTGGACCGGTACGGGGGATCTCGGCATGCAGTATTTT. The encoded protein is CAWTGTGDLGMQYF.